A single sample is the source of the 3 T cell receptor delta chains below, sequenced in a study of DNA immune sequencing with unique molecular identifiers (dated by TCRdb to 2018 to 2021). The library was built by means of multiplex PCR. Sequencing used an Illumina MiniSeq. A 32-plex assay with primers for all 8 TRDV and 4 TRDJ genes covering the CDR3 was used to amplify genomic DNA. A 12-nucleotide UMI was added during three to four barcoding PCR cycles, followed by a second PCR with Illumina adapter primers. Clones were re-identified by TCRdb from the public reads with CATT, and rows with the same DNA were merged. The sample table lists 1,500 to 2,000 delta-chain clones, about an eighth of them with a count of one. The ten largest clones take up approximately 54% of the sample. Sequencing was carried out using gamma-delta T cells enriched from blood buffy coat, or unenriched PBMCs (not recorded which). Receptors were obtained from a human donor in good health.

A few counts support this clone. The protein TCRdb gives is from a much larger clone and does not agree with this DNA's translation at residue 11, likely a read error; the protein shown here comes from the DNA. The chain couples TRDV2 to TRDJ1; 11 nucleotides agree with TRDD3. V trimming: 5 bases; J trimming: 6 bases; junction bases outside the gene matches: 10. CDR3 length: 15 residues. The V gene's germline CDR1 is GEAIGNYY and CDR2 EKD. The CDR3 coding sequence is TGTGCCTGTGCCCAACTGGGGGATAGGGACTATAAACTCATCTTT. Translation: CACAQLGDRDYKLIF.

This clone was counted a few times. The protein TCRdb gives is from a much larger clone and does not agree with this DNA's translation at residue 6, likely a read error; the protein shown here comes from the DNA. This chain uses TRDV2 with TRDJ1; 8 positions agree with TRDD3. The CDR3 spans 15 residues. Germline V gene data show CDR1 as GEAIGNYY and CDR2 as EKD. The junction had 11 bases not matched to a gene; V was cut back by 5 bases and J by 4 bases. For the CDR3, the DNA is TGTGCCTGTGCCCAACAGGGGGATAGGGACGATAAACTCATCTTT. This translates into CACAQQGDRDDKLIF.

Relative to its sample, this clone is medium-sized. The identical CDR3 is also encoded by other nucleotide sequences in the sample. J is TRDJ1 and V is TRDV2; 13 bases line up with TRDD3. V gave up 0 bases and J gave up 1 base; unmatched junction bases: 13. Per germline, CDR1 GEAIGNYY and CDR2 EKD. The CDR3 runs to 20 residues. The CDR3 sequence: CACDTLVLGDTVGSTDKLIF. CDR3 DNA sequence: TGTGCCTGTGACACCCTCGTACTGGGGGATACGGTGGGGTCCACCGATAAACTCATCTTT.